These 12 T cell receptor beta chains came from one sample sequenced in a study of T-cell reconstitution after alpha-beta-depleted transplantation in children. The TCRbeta library incorporated unique molecular identifiers. MiXCR, applied by TCRdb to the PCR reads, yields one record per CDR3 protein. The sample contains approximately 510,000 distinct CDR3 sequences, around 20% of which appear only once. Sequences were derived from PBMCs from the stem cell graft donor, sampled from the stem cell graft. The source of these receptors is a human donor who donated a stem cell graft to a child with acute lymphoblastic leukemia.

The chain joins TRBV27 to TRBJ1-1, with no clear D. The CDR3 has 13 amino acids. CDR1 is MNHEY and CDR2 is SMNVEV in the germline V gene (reference sequence). V was pared by 9 bases and J by 1 base, with 12 bases between. CDR3 in amino acids: CASRGFSNTEAFF. The CDR3 DNA follows: TGTGCCAGTAGAGGGTTCTCGAACACTGAAGCTTTCTTT.

This clonotype was observed a few times. This rearrangement joins TRBV20-1 to TRBJ2-7; D is undetermined. Germline CDR1 is DFQATT and CDR2 is SNEGSKA (reference sequence). The CDR3 length is 10 residues. Trimming stripped 5 bases from V and 4 bases from J, with 6 bases between. The CDR3 sequence: CSAPLYEQYF. In DNA form, the CDR3 reads TGCAGTGCTCCCCTGTACGAGCAGTACTTC.

The sample holds a few counts of this clonotype. The V and J genes are TRBV3-1 and TRBJ1-2, with D maybe TRBD1 (5 bases). Germline CDR1 is LGHDT and CDR2 is YNNKEL (reference sequence). The CDR3 is 17 amino acids. V lost 2 bases and J 8 bases, leaving 24 bases between the germline ends. The CDR3 DNA follows: TGTGCCAGCAGCCAATTCCCGGGCCTAGGGACCTGGTTCGGCTACACCTTC. Its protein product is CASSQFPGLGTWFGYTF.

In this sample, this clonotype turned up a few times. The gene calls are TRBV12-3 or TRBV12-4 and TRBJ2-2; TRBD2 matches 7 bases. Trimming took 11 bases from V and 2 from J; bases not matched to a gene: 8. The CDR3 covers 14 residues. DNA for the CDR3: TGTGCCGTGGAGGGACTACGAAACACCGGGGAGCTGTTTTTT. Amino acids: CAVEGLRNTGELFF.

This clonotype was found a few times. The chain uses TRBV3-1 and TRBJ1-1; D is ambiguous. The CDR3 is made up of 12 amino acids. The V end was cut by 0 bases, the J end by 8 bases, with 7 bases between. Germline V gene data show CDR1 as LGHDT and CDR2 as YNNKEL (reference sequence). CDR3 loop: CASSQDSGEAFF. In nucleotides, the CDR3 is TGTGCCAGCAGCCAAGATTCGGGGGAAGCTTTCTTT.

V gene TRBV25-1 combines with J gene TRBJ1-1; a possible D gene is TRBD1 (6 bases). The ends were cut back, 5 bases at V and 4 bases at J, with 11 bases in the middle. The CDR3 has 13 residues. Germline loops: CDR1 MGHDK, CDR2 SYGVNS. The chain's CDR3 is CASSNRVGTEAFF. Written as DNA, the CDR3 is TGTGCCAGCAGTAACAGGGTTGGCACTGAAGCTTTCTTT.

V is TRBV5-1 and J is TRBJ2-7; possible D gene TRBD1, 6 bases. Deletions cut 0 bases from V and 3 bases from J, with 10 bases between. The CDR3 spans 14 residues. In germline, CDR1 is SGHRS, CDR2 YFSETQ. The CDR3: CASSLVARGYEQYF. In DNA form, the CDR3 reads TGCGCCAGCAGCTTGGTTGCCAGGGGCTACGAGCAGTACTTC.

This chain uses TRBV19 with TRBJ1-1; possibly TRBD1 for D (6 bases). V gave up 7 bases and J gave up 2 bases, with 14 bases separating them. Germline V CDR1 and CDR2: LNHDA, SQIVND (reference sequence). This CDR3 contains 14 residues. Here the CDR3 reads CASTITGTNTEAFF. In DNA form, the CDR3 reads TGTGCCAGTACCATAACAGGGACCAACACTGAAGCTTTCTTT.

The V gene is TRBV5-1, the J gene TRBJ2-7, with 11 positions matching TRBD2. The CDR3 loop spans 16 amino acids. Germline V CDR1 and CDR2: SGHRS, YFSETQ. Unmatched junction bases numbered 9, after V lost 4 bases and J lost 3 bases. CDR3 nucleotide sequence: TGCGCCAGCAGCCGGACTAGCGGGCGGGGCTTCTACGAGCAGTACTTC. It specifies CASSRTSGRGFYEQYF.

The V and J genes are TRBV9 and TRBJ2-1; perhaps D is TRBD1 or TRBD2 (5 bases each). V lost 3 bases and J 4 bases, leaving 20 bases between the germline ends. Germline-derived CDR1 and CDR2 are SGDLS and YYNGEE. The CDR3 totals 17 residues. The CDR3 DNA sequence: TGTGCCAGCAGCGGAACTTACGGGGCGGGCGCATACAATGAGCAGTTCTTC. Its translation is CASSGTYGAGAYNEQFF. Combining the CDR3 with reference TRBV9 and TRBJ2-1 gives the whole variable domain DSGVTQTPKHLITATGQRVTLRCSPRSGDLSVYWYQQSLDQGLQFLIQYYNGEERAKGNILERFSAQQFPDLHSELNLSSLELGDSALYFCASSGTYGAGAYNEQFFGPGTRLTVL.

This clonotype was counted between two and nine times. The chain carries TRBV7-9 and TRBJ2-3, with D perhaps TRBD2 (6 bases). The CDR3 loop spans 14 amino acids. V lost 10 bases and J 0 bases, leaving 14 bases between the germline ends. Germline V lookup: CDR1 SEHNR, CDR2 FQNEAQ (reference sequence). Written as DNA, the CDR3 is TGTGCCACCGGACCGGGGACTAGCACAGATACGCAGTATTTT. As protein: CATGPGTSTDTQYF. Together with reference TRBV7-9 and TRBJ2-3, the CDR3 gives the full variable domain: DTGVSQNPRHKITKRGQNVTFRCDPISEHNRLYWYRQTLGQGPEFLTYFQNEAQLEKSRLLSDRFSAERPKGSFSTLEIQRTEQGDSAMYLCATGPGTSTDTQYFGPGTRLTVL.

This clonotype showed up many times. The J gene is TRBJ2-3, the V gene TRBV12-3 or TRBV12-4; the match to TRBD1 covers 9 bases. This CDR3 is 15 amino acids long. J lost 2 bases, V lost 6 bases, and 6 bases had no gene match. The CDR3 sequence: CASSPGTGHTDTQYF. CDR3 DNA sequence: TGTGCCAGCAGCCCCGGGACAGGGCACACAGATACGCAGTATTTT.